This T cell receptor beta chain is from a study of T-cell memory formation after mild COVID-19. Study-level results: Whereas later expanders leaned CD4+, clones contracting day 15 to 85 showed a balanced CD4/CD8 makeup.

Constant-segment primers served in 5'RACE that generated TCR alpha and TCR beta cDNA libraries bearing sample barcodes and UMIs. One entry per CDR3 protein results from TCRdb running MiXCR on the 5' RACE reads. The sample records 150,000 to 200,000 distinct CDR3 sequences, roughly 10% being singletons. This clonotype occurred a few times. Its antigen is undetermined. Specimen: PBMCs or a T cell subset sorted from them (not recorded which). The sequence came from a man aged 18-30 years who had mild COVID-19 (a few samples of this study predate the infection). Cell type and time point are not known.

The CDR3 region has the DNA TGCGCCAGCAGAGGGGACTTTAAGGGCGATGAGCAGTTCTTC. Protein sequence: CASRGDFKGDEQFF. The rearrangement links TRBV5-1 to TRBJ2-1; D is perhaps TRBD2 (6 bases). Trimming shortened V by 5 bases and J by 8 bases, and 17 bases separated the two germline ends. The CDR3 is made up of 14 amino acids. Germline CDR1 reads SGHRS; CDR2 reads YFSETQ.